Sequencing of this TCR beta chain was carried out in a study of shared clonotypes between healthy human individuals. Study-level points and caveats: Several donors held approximately 4.5% of naive CD4 clonotypes in common. Investigators expected sequencing depth to affect clonotype sharing among donors.

Regarding this clone: Its target is unknown.

Selected positively for CCR7 and CD45RO-negative, naive CD8 cells excluded terminally differentiated effector memory CD45RA+ cells. TCRdb keeps only in-frame clones here, not all; method: immunoSEQ multiplex PCR. The sample yields about 2.1 million clones, approximately 94% seen once. There are 15 residues in the CDR3. Trimming removed 4 bases from V and 0 bases from J, with 14 bases in between. Per the germline V gene, CDR1 is SGHRS and CDR2 is YFSETQ. This TCR was sampled from a man between 18 and 35 years old in good health. Some clones in this sample may be carry-over from other donors' samples. The chain couples TRBV5-1 to TRBJ2-7, with D unclear. What was sequenced was naive CD8+ T cells from PBMCs. CDR3 in DNA: TGCGCCAGCAGCCCCCCCACGCGGAGCTCCTACGAGCAGTACTTC. Translated: CASSPPTRSSYEQYF.